These 21 T cell receptor beta chains originate from one sample sequenced in a study of CD8 T cells in ankylosing spondylitis. Study-level points and caveats: A TCR beta motif of about 8 highly homologous variants appeared characteristic of ankylosing spondylitis blood.

The antigens for these receptors are not known. TCRdb re-called the 5' RACE reads through MiXCR, storing one row per CDR3 protein. The data show 200,000 to 250,000 distinct CDR3 sequences, with 6% to 8.5% seen just once and about 14% held by the top ten. Sequencing used blood, either unsorted or a sorted T cell fraction (not recorded which). The receptors come from a male donor with ankylosing spondylitis.

The V call is TRBV4-3, the J call TRBJ2-7, with D perhaps matching TRBD2 (6 bases). Germline V gene data show CDR1 as LGHNA and CDR2 as YSLEER. Trimming took off 3 bases at V and 7 bases at J, with 25 bases between the two ends. CDR3 length: 17 amino acids. In DNA form, the CDR3 reads TGCGCCAGCAGCCAGTACCACCCTCCGGGGGACCCTCGGGAGCAGTACTTC. Amino acids: CASSQYHPPGDPREQYF.

This clonotype was found many times. The chain links TRBV11-2 to TRBJ2-5, with D unresolved. Trimming took 3 bases from V and 3 from J, leaving 14 bases between them. The CDR3 contains 15 residues. The germline V gene has CDR1 SGHAT and CDR2 FQNNGV. This CDR3 is CASSFIEAAKETQYF. For the CDR3, the DNA is TGTGCCAGCAGCTTCATCGAGGCAGCCAAAGAGACCCAGTACTTC.

This clonotype has just a few counts. This chain connects TRBV6-5 to TRBJ2-1; D is uncertain. V lost 0 bases and J 7 bases, leaving 13 bases between the germline ends. The CDR3 contains 15 residues. CDR1 MNHEY and CDR2 SVGAGI come from the germline V gene. The CDR3 loop reads CASSYSTLVWNEQFF. CDR3 nucleotides: TGTGCCAGCAGTTACTCGACATTGGTTTGGAATGAGCAGTTCTTC.

There are many counts of this clonotype. The rearrangement joins TRBV29-1 to TRBJ1-2, with D perhaps matching TRBD1 (5 bases). Germline lookup yields CDR1 SQVTM and CDR2 ANQGSEA. V was cut by 8 bases and J by 7 bases, with 14 bases left in between. This CDR3 has 11 residues. The CDR3 DNA reads as TGCAGCATGACAGTCTCAGGTGGCTACACCTTC. This gives the protein CSMTVSGGYTF. The full variable domain, completed using reference TRBV29-1 and TRBJ1-2, is SAVISQKPSRDICQRGTSLTIQCQVDSQVTMMFWYRQQPGQSLTLIATANQGSEATYESGFVIDKFPISRPNLTFSTLTVSNMSPEDSSIYLCSMTVSGGYTFGSGTRLTVV.

In its sample, this clonotype was seen many times. The chain recombines TRBV6-1 with TRBJ2-1, with 9 bases lining up with TRBD1. Germline trimming cut 6 bases from V and 7 bases from J; bases unmatched to any gene: 7. The CDR3 totals 14 residues. The germline gives CDR1 MNHNS, CDR2 SASEGT. CDR3 loop: CASRHGTGMNEQFF. The CDR3 region has the DNA TGTGCCAGCAGGCACGGGACAGGGATGAATGAGCAGTTCTTC.

The chain carries TRBV20-1 and TRBJ2-3; D is possibly TRBD1 (6 bases). The CDR3 contains 14 residues. The V gene lost 0 bases and the J gene lost 2 bases, with 9 bases spanning the gap. CDR1 is DFQATT, CDR2 SNEGSKA, per germline (reference sequence). The CDR3 sequence is CSAREDSYTDTQYF. CDR3 nucleotides: TGCAGTGCTAGAGAGGACAGTTACACAGATACGCAGTATTTT.

This clonotype was found many times. This chain links TRBV20-1 with TRBJ2-1; 10 bases map to TRBD2. V lost 4 bases, J lost 6 bases, and 12 bases stayed unmatched. CDR1 and CDR2 from the germline V gene are DFQATT and SNEGSKA (reference sequence). The CDR3 contains 16 residues. CDR3 residues: CSAISLASGRLNEQFF. The CDR3 coding sequence is TGCAGTGCTATTTCCCTCGCTAGCGGGAGACTCAATGAGCAGTTCTTC.

This clonotype was found a few times. The chain is built from TRBV6-5 and TRBJ2-7; D gene unclear. CDR1 is MNHEY and CDR2 is SVGAGI in the germline V gene. V was pared by 0 bases and J by 3 bases, with 12 bases between. CDR3 length: 15 residues. CDR3 in DNA: TGTGCCAGCAGTTACTCGGACGGTCTTTTCTACGAGCAGTACTTC. Its translation: CASSYSDGLFYEQYF.

This clonotype was found many times. This chain links TRBV28 with TRBJ2-3; perhaps TRBD1 as D (6 bases). The CDR3 spans 15 residues. Per the germline V gene, CDR1 is MDHEN and CDR2 is SYDVKM. The V end was cut by 5 bases, the J end by 2 bases, with 14 bases between. As DNA, the CDR3 is TGTGCCAGCAGTCACGCCGGGGACACCACAGATACGCAGTATTTT. Translating gives CASSHAGDTTDTQYF.

The rearrangement uses TRBV29-1 and TRBJ1-1; D gene uncertain. Trimming pared 2 bases from V and 7 bases from J, leaving 8 bases between. The germline V gene has CDR1 SQVTM and CDR2 ANQGSEA. The CDR3 length is 11 residues. The CDR3: CSVESRVEAFF. The CDR3 bases are TGCAGCGTTGAAAGCAGAGTTGAAGCTTTCTTT.

This clonotype was counted at least ten times. The CDR3, as DNA: TGTGCCAGCAGTTTTCGACAGGGGGCGAACAATGAGCAGTTCTTC. Translated, it gives CASSFRQGANNEQFF. V usage is TRBV5-4 and J usage is TRBJ2-1, with 10 bases aligning to TRBD1. The CDR3 covers 15 residues. Germline V gene lookup returns CDR1 SGHNT and CDR2 YYREEE (reference sequence). Losses at the gene ends were 5 bases for V and 5 bases for J; bases not matched to a gene: 7.

This clonotype appeared many times. The chain couples TRBV6-1 to TRBJ2-1; TRBD2 matches 15 bases. J was trimmed by 1 base and V by 5 bases; bases with no gene match: 6. CDR3 length: 18 amino acids. Germline CDR1 reads MNHNS; CDR2 reads SASEGT. CDR3 DNA sequence: TGTGCCAGCAGTCAACCGGGACTAGCGGGAGGTTCCTACAATGAGCAGTTCTTC. Translation: CASSQPGLAGGSYNEQFF.

This rearrangement joins TRBV10-3 to TRBJ2-7; D gene unclear. Germline V gives CDR1 ENHRY, CDR2 SYGVKD. There are 15 residues in the CDR3. The V gene lost 0 bases and the J gene lost 3 bases, with 12 bases spanning the gap. For the CDR3, the DNA is TGTGCCATCAGTGAGTCGGGCAGGAATCGCTACGAGCAGTACTTC. Amino acid sequence: CAISESGRNRYEQYF.

V is TRBV5-5 and J is TRBJ1-1; tentatively, D is TRBD1 (5 bases). Per the germline V gene, CDR1 is SGHKS and CDR2 is YYEKEE (reference sequence). This CDR3 spans 17 amino acids. Trimming took off 1 base at V and 4 bases at J, with 20 bases between the two ends. The CDR3 protein is CASSLWDSITGPTEAFF. In DNA form, the CDR3 reads TGTGCCAGCAGCTTGTGGGACTCTATTACGGGTCCCACTGAAGCTTTCTTT. Complete variable domain (other parts from reference TRBV5-5 and TRBJ1-1): DAGVTQSPTHLIKTRGQQVTLRCSPISGHKSVSWYQQVLGQGPQFIFQYYEKEERGRGNFPDRFSARQFPNYSSELNVNALLLGDSALYLCASSLWDSITGPTEAFFGQGTRLTVV.

This clonotype was seen a few times. V is TRBV11-2 and J is TRBJ1-1; 9 nucleotides agree with TRBD1. Germline V gene sequence: CDR1 SGHAT, CDR2 FQNNGV. The CDR3 is made up of 15 amino acids. V trimming: 6 bases; J trimming: 5 bases; junction bases outside the gene matches: 10. CDR3 coding DNA: TGTGCCAGCAGTTCGAACAGGGGGCGCCGGACTGAAGCTTTCTTT. Translating it yields CASSSNRGRRTEAFF.

The V and J genes are TRBV4-3 and TRBJ1-1; no reliable D call. The CDR3 spans 15 residues. Trimming removed 0 bases at V and 5 bases at J, with 13 bases between. Per the germline V gene, CDR1 is LGHNA and CDR2 is YSLEER. CDR3 sequence: CASSQDWPGGTEAFF. CDR3 nucleotide sequence: TGCGCCAGCAGCCAAGATTGGCCCGGAGGGACTGAAGCTTTCTTT.

The chain has TRBV27 and TRBJ2-1; possible D gene TRBD2, 5 bases. Trimming removed 8 bases from V and 10 bases from J, with 12 bases in between. The germline V gene has CDR1 MNHEY and CDR2 SMNVEV (reference sequence). CDR3 size: 11 residues. For the CDR3, the DNA is TGTGCCAGCTCAGACACGGGGGAGCAGTTCTTC. Its protein is CASSDTGEQFF.

This clonotype was detected only a few times. V is TRBV13 and J is TRBJ2-5; 11 nucleotides agree with TRBD2. The CDR3 is made up of 16 amino acids. CDR1 is PRHDT and CDR2 is FYEKMQ in the germline V gene (reference sequence). Unmatched junction bases numbered 10, after V lost 5 bases and J lost 5 bases. The DNA of the CDR3 is TGTGCCAGCAGCATTAGCGGGAGGGCCCAGCGGGAGACCCAGTACTTC. This gives the protein CASSISGRAQRETQYF.

This clonotype showed up many times. The rearrangement uses TRBV7-9 and TRBJ2-3, with D perhaps matching TRBD1 or TRBD2 (6 bases each). CDR3 size: 15 residues. V was shortened by 0 bases and J by 2 bases, with 9 bases between the two germline ends. Germline-derived CDR1 and CDR2 are SEHNR and FQNEAQ (reference sequence). Here the CDR3 reads CASSLAGGNTDTQYF. The CDR3 DNA follows: TGTGCCAGCAGCTTAGCCGGGGGCAACACAGATACGCAGTATTTT. The full variable domain, with the rest looked up from reference TRBV7-9 and TRBJ2-3, is DTGVSQNPRHKITKRGQNVTFRCDPISEHNRLYWYRQTLGQGPEFLTYFQNEAQLEKSRLLSDRFSAERPKGSFSTLEIQRTEQGDSAMYLCASSLAGGNTDTQYFGPGTRLTVL.

This clonotype was recorded many times. The chain employs TRBV6-2 or TRBV6-3 and TRBJ2-7, with D unresolved. This CDR3 has 12 residues. In germline, CDR1 is MNHEY, CDR2 SVGEGT. Trimming shortened V by 0 bases and J by 6 bases, and 6 bases separated the two germline ends. DNA of the CDR3: TGTGCCAGCAGTTACTCGGTTGGCGAGCAGTACTTC. Residues: CASSYSVGEQYF.

This clonotype was recorded at least ten times. This sequence joins TRBV7-2 and TRBJ1-3, with a weak D call TRBD1 (5 bases). This CDR3 is 13 amino acids long. Germline CDR1 SGHTA, CDR2 FQGNSA. Trimming removed 3 bases from V and 8 bases from J, with 11 bases in between. CDR3 DNA sequence: TGTGCCAGCAGCTTGGAGGCAGGGCACACCATATATTTT. Amino acids: CASSLEAGHTIYF.